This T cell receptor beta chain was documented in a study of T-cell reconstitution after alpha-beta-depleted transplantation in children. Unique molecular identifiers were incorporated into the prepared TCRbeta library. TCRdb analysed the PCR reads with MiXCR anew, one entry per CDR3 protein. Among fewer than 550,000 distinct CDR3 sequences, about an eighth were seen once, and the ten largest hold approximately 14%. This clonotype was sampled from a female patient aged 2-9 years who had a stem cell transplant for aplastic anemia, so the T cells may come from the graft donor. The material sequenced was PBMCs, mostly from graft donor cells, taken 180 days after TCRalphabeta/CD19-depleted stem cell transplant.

CDR3: CASSLPGTQYF. The CDR3 DNA follows: TGTGCCAGCAGCCTCCCGGGGACCCAGTACTTC. The rearrangement uses TRBV3-1 and TRBJ2-5; D gene uncertain. Looked up from germline, CDR1 is LGHDT and CDR2 is YNNKEL (reference sequence). Trimming took off 4 bases at V and 7 bases at J, with 7 bases between the two ends. The CDR3 covers 11 residues.